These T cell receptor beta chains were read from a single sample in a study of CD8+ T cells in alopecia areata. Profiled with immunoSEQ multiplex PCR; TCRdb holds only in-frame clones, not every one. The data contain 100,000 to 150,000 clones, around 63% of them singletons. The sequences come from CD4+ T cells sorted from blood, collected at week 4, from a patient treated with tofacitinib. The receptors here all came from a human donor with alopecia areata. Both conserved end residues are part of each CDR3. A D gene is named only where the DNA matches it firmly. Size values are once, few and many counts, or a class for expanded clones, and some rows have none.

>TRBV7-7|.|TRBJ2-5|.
TGTGCCAGTGTCGGGGCAGTGGATAGAGAGACCCAGTACTTC
CASVGAVDRETQYF
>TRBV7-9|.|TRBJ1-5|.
TGTGCCAGCAGCCTAAGCGGGGTTACCCATCAGCCCCAGCATTTT
CASSLSGVTHQPQHF
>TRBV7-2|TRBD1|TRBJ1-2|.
TGTGCCAGCAGCTTGGGACAGGGGTCTCGAGGCTACACCTTC
CASSLGQGSRGYTF
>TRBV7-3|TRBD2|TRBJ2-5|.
TGTGCCAGCAGCGTGGGACTAGCGAGTGGGGAGACCCAGTACTTC
CASSVGLASGETQYF
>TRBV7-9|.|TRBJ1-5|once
TGTGCCAGCAGCAAGGACGGATCTAGCAATCAGCCCCAGCATTTT
CASSKDGSSNQPQHF
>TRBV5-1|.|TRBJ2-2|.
TGCGCCAGCAGCTTGAGCGGGCCTGACACCGGGGAGCTGTTTTTT
CASSLSGPDTGELFF
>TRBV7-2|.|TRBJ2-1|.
TGTGCCAGCACCCCGAGGGACACCTACAATGAGCAGTTCTTC
CASTPRDTYNEQFF
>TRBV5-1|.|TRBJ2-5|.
TGCGCCAGCAGCTTGGACAGGGCGGACCAAGAGACCCAGTACTTC
CASSLDRADQETQYF
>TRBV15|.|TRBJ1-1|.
TGTGCCACCAGCAGAGGCGGGGAGACAGGTGAAGCTTTCTTT
CATSRGGETGEAFF
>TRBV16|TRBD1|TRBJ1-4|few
TGTGCCAGCAGCCGCAGGGGGAGCCCAACTAATGAAAAACTGTTTTTT
CASSRRGSPTNEKLFF
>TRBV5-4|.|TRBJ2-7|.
TGTGCCAGCAGCTTGGGCAGGGGAATTGACGAGCAGTACTTC
CASSLGRGIDEQYF
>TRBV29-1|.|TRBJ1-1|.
TGCAGCGTTGGTCGGGGAACTGAAGCTTTCTTT
CSVGRGTEAFF
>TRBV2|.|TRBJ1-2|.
TGTGCCAGCAGTGGGACAGCCTATGGCTACACCTTC
CASSGTAYGYTF
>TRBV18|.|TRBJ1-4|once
TGTGCCAGCTCACCGGGGGACGCAGGTGAAAAACTGTTTTTT
CASSPGDAGEKLFF
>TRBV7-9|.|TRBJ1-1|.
TGTGCCGAGACGGGAGACCTAACAGGATTGCACACTGAAGCTTTCTTT
CAETGDLTGLHTEAFF
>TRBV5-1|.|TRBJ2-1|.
TGCGCCAGCAGCTTGGATGGGAGCGATGAGCAGTTCTTC
CASSLDGSDEQFF
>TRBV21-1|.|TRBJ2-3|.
TGTGCCAGCAGCACCTACAGGAGCACAGATACGCAGTATTTT
CASSTYRSTDTQYF
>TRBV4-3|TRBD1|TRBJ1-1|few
TGCGCCAGCAGCCAAGATATGACAGGGACTTCGAGCACTGAAGCTTTCTTT
CASSQDMTGTSSTEAFF
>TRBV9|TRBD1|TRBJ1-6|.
TGTGCCAGCAGCGTAGGGACAGGGCCAGATTCACCCCTCCACTTT
CASSVGTGPDSPLHF
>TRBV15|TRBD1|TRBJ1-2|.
TGTGCCACCAGCAGAGGGGGACAGGGCTACACCTTC
CATSRGGQGYTF
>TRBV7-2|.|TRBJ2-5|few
TGTGCCAGCAGCTATCGGTGGGGGGAGACAGAGACCCAGTACTTC
CASSYRWGETETQYF
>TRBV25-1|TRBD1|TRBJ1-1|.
TGTGCCAGCAGTGAATCGGGACAGGGTCTGAAAGCTTTCTTT
CASSESGQGLKAFF
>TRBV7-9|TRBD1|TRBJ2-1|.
TGTGCCAGCAGCCCAACCGGACAGGTTAAAAATGAGCAGTTCTTC
CASSPTGQVKNEQFF
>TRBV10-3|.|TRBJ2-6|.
TGTGCCATCAGTGATGAAGGCTCTGGGGCCAACGTCCTGACTTTC
CAISDEGSGANVLTF
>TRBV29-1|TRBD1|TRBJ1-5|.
TGCAGCGTCCGGACAGGTTTTAGCAATCAGCCCCAGCATTTT
CSVRTGFSNQPQHF
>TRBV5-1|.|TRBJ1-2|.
TGCGCCAGCAGCTTCGCCCCAGACTATGGCTACACCTTC
CASSFAPDYGYTF
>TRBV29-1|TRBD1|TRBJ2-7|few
TGCAGCCATGATAGGGGCAGGGGGCCTACCTACGAGCAGTACTTC
CSHDRGRGPTYEQYF
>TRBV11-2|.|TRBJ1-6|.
TGTGCCAGCAGCTTAGGAGGGGATAGCTCACCCCTCCACTTT
CASSLGGDSSPLHF
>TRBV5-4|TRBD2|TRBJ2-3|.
TGTGCCAGCAGCCGAGCGGGAGGCACAGATACGCAGTATTTT
CASSRAGGTDTQYF
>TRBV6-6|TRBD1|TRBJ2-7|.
TGTGCCAGCACCACGGGACAGTTCTACGAGCAGTACTTC
CASTTGQFYEQYF
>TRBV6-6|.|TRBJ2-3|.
TGTGCCAGCACCAGACAGGCTTCACCAGATACGCAGTATTTT
CASTRQASPDTQYF
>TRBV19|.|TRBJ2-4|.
TGTGCCAGTAGTATCGGTCTTCTTCTGCCCCTAGCCAAAAACATTCAGTACTTC
CASSIGLLLPLAKNIQYF
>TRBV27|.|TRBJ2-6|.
TGTGCCAGCAGTTTACAGGGGATACCCTCTGGGGCCAACGTCCTGACTTTC
CASSLQGIPSGANVLTF
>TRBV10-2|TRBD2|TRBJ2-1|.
TGCGCCAGCAGTCTTAGCGGGAGGGCCAATGAGCAGTTCTTC
CASSLSGRANEQFF
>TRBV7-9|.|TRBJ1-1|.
TGTGCCAGCAGCTTGGTTATGGGCTCTGAAGCTTTCTTT
CASSLVMGSEAFF
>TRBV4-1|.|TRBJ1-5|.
TGCGCCAGCAGCCAAGAAGGTGCAGCGGGACAGCCCCAGCATTTT
CASSQEGAAGQPQHF
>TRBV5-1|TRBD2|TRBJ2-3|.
TGCGCCAGCAGCATCCGTCTGCTAGCGGGGGGCACAGATACGCAGTATTTT
CASSIRLLAGGTDTQYF
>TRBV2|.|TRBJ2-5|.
TGTGCCAGCAGTTTTCAAGAGACCCAGTACTTC
CASSFQETQYF
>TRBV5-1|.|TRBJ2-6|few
TGCGCCAGCAGCTTGGTGGCCGCTGGGGCCAACGTCCTGACTTTC
CASSLVAAGANVLTF
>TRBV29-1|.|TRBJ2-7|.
TGCAGCGTTGTGGGCACAGCCTACGAGCAGTACTTC
CSVVGTAYEQYF
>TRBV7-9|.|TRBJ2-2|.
TGTGCCAGCAGCCCAACTAGTAACGGGGAGCTGTTTTTT
CASSPTSNGELFF
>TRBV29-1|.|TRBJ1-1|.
TGCAGCGTTGAAAGGAGCACTGAAGCTTTCTTT
CSVERSTEAFF
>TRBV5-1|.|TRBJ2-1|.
TGCGCCAGCAGCTTGGCGTACAATGAGCAGTTCTTC
CASSLAYNEQFF
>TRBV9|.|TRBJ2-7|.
TGTGCCAGCAGCGTAGCGGGGGACAGTTCCTACGAGCAGTACTTC
CASSVAGDSSYEQYF
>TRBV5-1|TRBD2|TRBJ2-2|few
TGCGCCAGCCAAGTAGCGGGAGGTCTATCCGGGGAGCTGTTTTTT
CASQVAGGLSGELFF
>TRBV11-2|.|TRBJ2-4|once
TGTGCCAGCAGCTTAGATCTTCACCCCAAAAACATTCAGTACTTC
CASSLDLHPKNIQYF